Listed here are 17 T cell receptor beta chains from one sample, sequenced in a study of shared clonotypes between healthy human individuals. Generated by immunoSEQ multiplex PCR, the TCRdb table keeps only in-frame clones and is missing some. The table records around 2.5 million clones, roughly 93% of them present only once. Material for sequencing was naive CD4+ T cells from PBMCs. Regarding subset: CD45RA+ positively selected. The receptor set was obtained from a man aged 18 to 30 in good health. Some clones in this sample may be carry-over from other donors' samples.

The table lists this clone with a few counts. One junction end does not reproduce the germline sequence, and a read error may be involved. This chain connects TRBV20-1 to TRBJ1-2; the D gene is possibly TRBD1 (6 bases). Per the germline V gene, CDR1 is DFQATT and CDR2 is SNEGSKA (reference sequence). CDR3 length: 8 residues. CDR3: CSAPRGIF. CDR3 in DNA: TGCAGTGCGCCGAGGGGGATCTTC.

The chain has TRBV6-1 and TRBJ2-7; 7 bases fit TRBD1. This CDR3 spans 16 amino acids. CDR1 is MNHNS, CDR2 SASEGT, per germline. J was trimmed by 2 bases and V by 6 bases; bases with no gene match: 13. The CDR3 DNA reads TGTGCCAGCAGCGAACGATTCGGGACAGAAACCTACGAGCAGTACTTC. It translates to CASSERFGTETYEQYF.

V is TRBV28 and J is TRBJ1-2; TRBD1 matches at 8 bases. J gave up 8 bases and V 5 bases, and 7 bases lay outside the gene matches. Looked up from germline, CDR1 is MDHEN and CDR2 is SYDVKM. The CDR3 totals 13 residues. As DNA, the CDR3 is TGTGCCAGCAGTCCGACAGGGGCGGGGGGCTACACCTTC. Translating it yields CASSPTGAGGYTF.

For this clone: In the same sample, other DNA sequences code for this CDR3. The J gene is TRBJ2-7, the V gene TRBV18, with 7 bases that match TRBD1. This CDR3 is 14 amino acids long. Germline V gene data show CDR1 as KGHSH and CDR2 as LQKENI. Unmatched junction bases numbered 3, after V lost 3 bases and J lost 1 base. The DNA of the CDR3 is TGTGCCAGCTCACCGACAGGGAATTCCTACGAGCAGTACTTC. Translation: CASSPTGNSYEQYF.

V usage is TRBV5-1 and J usage is TRBJ2-1; 7 bases map to TRBD2. Germline assignment: CDR1 SGHRS and CDR2 YFSETQ. The CDR3 spans 15 residues. Trimming at V came to 3 bases and at J to 4 bases, leaving 7 bases not matched to a gene. The CDR3 loop is CASSSPSGNYNEQFF. CDR3 sequence (DNA): TGCGCCAGCAGCTCCCCTAGCGGAAATTACAATGAGCAGTTCTTC.

The chain couples TRBV5-1 to TRBJ1-1, with D hard to call. Germline V gene sequence: CDR1 SGHRS, CDR2 YFSETQ. The CDR3 runs to 15 residues. V lost 3 bases, J lost 0 bases, and 12 bases lay in between. The CDR3 protein is CASSWSSELNTEAFF. The CDR3, as DNA: TGCGCCAGCAGCTGGAGTTCAGAGTTGAACACTGAAGCTTTCTTT.

The chain employs TRBV2 and TRBJ2-7; 10 positions agree with TRBD1. CDR1 is SNHLY and CDR2 is FYNNEI in the germline V gene. The CDR3 runs to 14 residues. The trim removed 5 bases at V and 5 bases at J, leaving 6 bases unmatched. The CDR3 spells CASSSDRGPHEQYF. The CDR3 DNA reads as TGTGCCAGCAGTTCTGACAGGGGGCCGCACGAGCAGTACTTC.

The chain recombines TRBV28 with TRBJ2-5; D is unclear. The CDR3 totals 12 residues. V was trimmed by 6 bases and J by 1 base, leaving 6 bases between them. Germline loops: CDR1 MDHEN, CDR2 SYDVKM. The CDR3 reads CASSTPQETQYF. CDR3 in DNA: TGTGCCAGCAGCACCCCCCAAGAGACCCAGTACTTC. Using reference TRBV28 and TRBJ2-5 for the parts outside the CDR3, the full variable domain is DVKVTQSSRYLVKRTGEKVFLECVQDMDHENMFWYRQDPGLGLRLIYFSYDVKMKEKGDIPEGYSVSREKKERFSLILESASTNQTSMYLCASSTPQETQYFGPGTRLLVL.

This chain links TRBV5-1 with TRBJ2-1; 7 bases are a match to TRBD1. This CDR3 spans 16 amino acids. From germline, CDR1 is SGHRS and CDR2 YFSETQ. The J segment lost 0 bases and the V segment lost 3 bases, leaving 6 bases of the junction unmatched. CDR3 nucleotide sequence: TGCGCCAGCAGCTACGGACAGGCCAGCTCCTACAATGAGCAGTTCTTC. Protein product: CASSYGQASSYNEQFF.

The chain links TRBV18 to TRBJ2-1, with a possible D match to TRBD2 (6 bases). Germline-derived CDR1 and CDR2 are KGHSH and LQKENI. The V gene lost 9 bases and the J gene lost 6 bases, with 21 bases spanning the gap. This CDR3 has 15 amino acids. The CDR3 DNA reads as TGTGCCAGTTCTCTGGCGGGCGCAGCGGGCAATGAGCAGTTCTTC. Amino acids: CASSLAGAAGNEQFF.

The chain recombines TRBV30 with TRBJ2-7, with 9 nucleotides matching TRBD1. Germline trimming cut 3 bases from V and 11 bases from J; bases unmatched to any gene: 5. This CDR3 is 11 amino acids long. Germline CDR1 and CDR2: GTSNPN and SVGIG (reference sequence). CDR3 DNA sequence: TGTGCCTGGAGCGCCACAGGGGGCAAGTACTTC. Protein product: CAWSATGGKYF. Full variable domain (missing parts from reference TRBV30 and TRBJ2-7): SQTIHQWPATLVQPVGSPLSLECTVEGTSNPNLYWYRQAAGRGLQLLFYSVGIGQISSEVPQNLSASRPQDRQFILSSKKLLLSDSGFYLCAWSATGGKYFGPGTRLTVT.

This chain links TRBV7-2 with TRBJ2-4; 8 bases line up with TRBD2. The CDR3 is 15 amino acids. From germline, CDR1 is SGHTA and CDR2 FQGNSA. Trimming took 1 base from V and 5 from J; bases not matched to a gene: 4. The CDR3 protein is CASSLVGTRENIQYF. CDR3 DNA sequence: TGTGCCAGCAGCTTAGTGGGGACTAGGGAAAACATTCAGTACTTC. Looking up the rest from reference TRBV7-2 and TRBJ2-4 gives the full variable domain: GAGVSQSPSNKVTEKGKDVELRCDPISGHTALYWYRQSLGQGLEFLIYFQGNSAPDKSGLPSDRFSAERTGGSVSTLTIQRTQQEDSAVYLCASSLVGTRENIQYFGAGTRLSVL.

The V call is TRBV29-1, the J call TRBJ1-2; 8 bases align to TRBD1. V was clipped by 1 base and J by 3 bases; unmatched bases: 10. CDR1 is SQVTM and CDR2 is ANQGSEA in the germline V gene. This CDR3 region has 16 residues. The CDR3 loop is CSVEGLDREFYYGYTF. CDR3 in DNA: TGCAGCGTTGAAGGTTTGGACAGGGAATTTTACTATGGCTACACCTTC.

The chain links TRBV7-2 to TRBJ2-7; 9 bases map to TRBD1. The CDR3 extends over 14 amino acids. Germline lookup yields CDR1 SGHTA and CDR2 FQGNSA. V shed 3 bases and J 4 bases; nucleotides not matched to a gene: 4. CDR3 DNA sequence: TGTGCCAGCAGCTTTAGGACAGGGGATTACGAGCAGTACTTC. Residues: CASSFRTGDYEQYF. Based on the CDR3 plus reference TRBV7-2 and TRBJ2-7, the full variable domain is GAGVSQSPSNKVTEKGKDVELRCDPISGHTALYWYRQSLGQGLEFLIYFQGNSAPDKSGLPSDRFSAERTGGSVSTLTIQRTQQEDSAVYLCASSFRTGDYEQYFGPGTRLTVT.

The V gene is TRBV7-3, the J gene TRBJ1-5, with a possible D match to TRBD1 (5 bases). Germline loops: CDR1 SGHTA, CDR2 FQGTGA. Trimming removed 1 base from V and 5 bases from J, with 12 bases in between. The length of the CDR3 is 15 residues. The CDR3: CASSLNQGADQPQHF. The CDR3 DNA reads TGTGCCAGCAGCTTAAACCAGGGCGCGGATCAGCCCCAGCATTTT.

J is TRBJ2-5 and V is TRBV6-6; 7 nucleotides agree with TRBD1. CDR3 length: 16 amino acids. CDR1 is MNHNY, CDR2 SVGAGI, per germline (reference sequence). Trimming at V came to 11 bases and at J to 5 bases, leaving 20 bases not matched to a gene. CDR3 DNA sequence: TGTGCCTCCCACCCAACACCGGGACAGAGCAAGGAGACCCAGTACTTC. The encoded protein is CASHPTPGQSKETQYF.

V is TRBV29-1 and J is TRBJ2-5; the D gene is possibly TRBD2 (6 bases). The V and J ends lost 6 bases and 5 bases respectively, with 16 bases between them. Germline V gives CDR1 SQVTM, CDR2 ANQGSEA. The CDR3 spans 13 residues. The CDR3 nucleotides read TGCAGCGTCGGGACTCTAAGCAAGGAGACCCAGTACTTC. This codes for CSVGTLSKETQYF.